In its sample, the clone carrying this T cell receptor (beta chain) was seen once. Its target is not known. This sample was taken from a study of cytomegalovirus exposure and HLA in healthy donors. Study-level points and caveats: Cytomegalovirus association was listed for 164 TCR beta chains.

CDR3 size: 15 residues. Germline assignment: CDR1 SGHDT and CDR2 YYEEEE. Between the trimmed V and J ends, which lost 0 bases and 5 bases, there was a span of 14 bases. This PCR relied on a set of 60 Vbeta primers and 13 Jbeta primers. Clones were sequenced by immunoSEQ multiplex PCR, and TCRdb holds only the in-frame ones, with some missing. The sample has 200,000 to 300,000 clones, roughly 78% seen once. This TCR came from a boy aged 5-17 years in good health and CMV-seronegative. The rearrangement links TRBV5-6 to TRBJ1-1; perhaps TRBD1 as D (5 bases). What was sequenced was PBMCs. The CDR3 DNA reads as TGTGCCAGCAGCTTGGGTCGCAGGGTATCTACTGAAGCTTTCTTT. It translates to CASSLGRRVSTEAFF.